This TCR beta chain is drawn from a study of T cells in Graves' hyperthyroidism and ophthalmopathy. The study's findings and limits: Most thyroid clonotypes with frequency above 0.001 were detected in blood.

The CDR3 regions of TCR beta were amplified from RNA transcripts. The TCR CDR3 first-round RT-PCR relied on the HTBI primer set. TCRdb fed the multiplex PCR reads into MiXCR, producing one record per CDR3 protein. The table has approximately 400,000 distinct CDR3 sequences, 15% to 20% seen once. This clonotype was detected ten times or more. Its matching antigen is unknown. The CDR3 has 14 residues. With V trimmed by 3 bases and J by 4 bases, 8 bases remained unmatched. The V gene's germline CDR1 is DFQATT and CDR2 SNEGSKA (reference sequence). The clonotype was recovered from a young woman with Graves' hyperthyroidism. The rearrangement uses TRBV20-1 and TRBJ1-2; 7 nucleotides agree with TRBD1. The sample was blood. The chain's CDR3 is CSASTGAISYGYTF. CDR3 coding DNA: TGCAGTGCTAGCACAGGGGCGATTTCCTATGGCTACACCTTC.